These 29 T cell receptor beta chains originate from one sample sequenced in a study of beta chain features in type 1 diabetes. The investigators reverse transcribed all of the isolated RNA, so they sequenced expressed TCRB transcripts. This table comes from immunoSEQ multiplex PCR, and its TCRdb copy is limited to in-frame clones, with some not included. The data show a few hundred thousand clones, around 12% seen once. Material: naive CD4+ T cells from blood. All receptors derive from a man between 18 and 29 years old in good health.

The V call is TRBV29-1, the J call TRBJ2-1; 9 bases are shared with TRBD2. The V segment lost 6 bases and the J segment 3 bases; nucleotides outside the gene matches: 9. The germline CDR1 and CDR2 sequences are SQVTM and ANQGSEA. The CDR3 is made up of 15 amino acids. CDR3 residues: CSVGLAGDFYNEQFF. CDR3 sequence (DNA): TGCAGCGTGGGATTAGCGGGGGATTTCTACAATGAGCAGTTCTTC.

The rearrangement links TRBV28 to TRBJ2-7; TRBD1 aligns across 8 bases. After removal of 5 bases from V and 2 bases from J, the junction contained 8 bases not matched to a gene. CDR1 is MDHEN and CDR2 is SYDVKM in the germline V gene. This CDR3 region has 15 residues. The CDR3 nucleotides read TGTGCCAGCAGTCCCTCGGACAGGGTAGCCTACGAGCAGTACTTC. This gives the protein CASSPSDRVAYEQYF.

This clone was observed a single time. This sequence joins TRBV7-9 and TRBJ2-6; 8 bases are a match to TRBD2. Germline values: CDR1 SEHNR, CDR2 FQNEAQ (reference sequence). The V gene end was trimmed by 5 bases and the J gene end by 3 bases; junction bases not matched to a gene: 6. The CDR3 covers 16 residues. Here the CDR3 reads CASSPAGEVGANVLTF. CDR3 in DNA: TGTGCCAGCAGCCCAGCGGGAGAGGTTGGGGCCAACGTCCTGACTTTC.

This clone was seen more than once but under ten times. This sample also contains other DNA sequences that code for the same CDR3. The genes are TRBV30 and TRBJ2-1; D is uncertain. The CDR3 runs to 12 residues. Germline V gene data show CDR1 as GTSNPN and CDR2 as SVGIG (reference sequence). Trimming cost V 3 bases and J 3 bases, with 6 bases left between them. The CDR3 sequence is CAWSPGYNEQFF. DNA for the CDR3: TGTGCCTGGAGCCCAGGCTACAATGAGCAGTTCTTC.

This clone showed up just once. The V call is TRBV5-6, the J call TRBJ2-5; 8 positions match TRBD1. V lost 4 bases and J lost 4; bases outside the gene matches: 9. This CDR3 has 15 residues. The germline V gene has CDR1 SGHDT and CDR2 YYEEEE. The CDR3 sequence is CASSGNDRGGETQYF. In DNA, the CDR3 is TGTGCCAGCAGCGGGAATGACAGGGGTGGAGAGACCCAGTACTTC.

This clone was observed a few times. This sample includes further DNA sequences coding for the same CDR3. V and J are TRBV9 and TRBJ2-1; 11 positions agree with TRBD2. The junction had 0 bases not matched to a gene; V was cut back by 0 bases and J by 4 bases. Germline V lookup: CDR1 SGDLS, CDR2 YYNGEE. CDR3 length: 15 amino acids. CDR3 sequence (DNA): TGTGCCAGCAGCGTAGTAGCGGGAGGGTACAATGAGCAGTTCTTC. This encodes CASSVVAGGYNEQFF.

This clone was counted a few times. V and J are TRBV29-1 and TRBJ2-7, with D possibly TRBD1 on 6 matching bases. The CDR3 is 12 residues long. Germline lookup yields CDR1 SQVTM and CDR2 ANQGSEA. V was shortened by 2 bases and J by 5 bases, with 10 bases between the two germline ends. CDR3 bases: TGCAGCGTTGAACAGGGGAATAACGAGCAGTACTTC. Translating gives CSVEQGNNEQYF.

This clone was counted between two and nine times. The chain couples TRBV30 to TRBJ1-2; 9 bases align to TRBD1. CDR1 and CDR2 (germline): GTSNPN, SVGIG (reference sequence). V was clipped by 3 bases and J by 5 bases; unmatched bases: 7. This CDR3 comprises 14 residues. The CDR3 reads CAWRVIGTGYGYTF. CDR3 sequence (DNA): TGTGCCTGGAGGGTTATAGGGACAGGGTATGGCTACACCTTC.

The CDR3 nucleotides are TGTGCCAGCAGTGCGAGGACTAGCCCCCCCTACAATGAGCAGTTCTTC. Translation: CASSARTSPPYNEQFF. This rearrangement joins TRBV25-1 to TRBJ2-1, with 8 bases identical to TRBD2. The junction had 7 bases not matched to a gene; V was cut back by 4 bases and J by 2 bases. The CDR3 covers 16 residues. Germline CDR1 is MGHDK and CDR2 is SYGVNS.

The V gene is TRBV7-9, the J gene TRBJ2-5; 7 bases agree with TRBD2. From germline, CDR1 is SEHNR and CDR2 FQNEAQ (reference sequence). This CDR3 contains 15 residues. V gave up 3 bases and J gave up 5 bases; unmatched junction bases: 9. The CDR3 DNA follows: TGTGCCAGCAGCTTTTTCGGGGAGGGCCGGGAGACCCAGTACTTC. Translating gives CASSFFGEGRETQYF.

This clone came up a few times. This sequence joins TRBV5-1 and TRBJ2-2; 7 bases map to TRBD1. Trimming cost V 4 bases and J 0 bases; bases outside gene matches: 3. CDR3 length: 15 residues. Germline lookup yields CDR1 SGHRS and CDR2 YFSETQ. The CDR3 DNA reads as TGCGCCAGCAGCCAGGGACAGCCGAACACCGGGGAGCTGTTTTTT. Translating gives CASSQGQPNTGELFF. Variable domain in full (rest from reference TRBV5-1 and TRBJ2-2): KAGVTQTPRYLIKTRGQQVTLSCSPISGHRSVSWYQQTPGQGLQFLFEYFSETQRNKGNFPGRFSGRQFSNSRSEMNVSTLELGDSALYLCASSQGQPNTGELFFGEGSRLTVL.

The chain combines TRBV7-6 with TRBJ2-1; 7 nucleotides agree with TRBD1. V shed 5 bases and J 2 bases; nucleotides not matched to a gene: 3. CDR3 length equals 14 residues. CDR1 is SGHVS, CDR2 FNYEAQ, per germline. This CDR3 is CASSRGGPYNEQFF. The CDR3 DNA follows: TGTGCCAGCAGCCGAGGGGGCCCCTACAATGAGCAGTTCTTC.

In this sample, this clone turned up a few times. The chain has TRBV25-1 and TRBJ2-3; D may be TRBD2 (5 bases). Deletions cut 3 bases from V and 1 base from J, with 8 bases between. CDR3 length equals 14 residues. Germline values: CDR1 MGHDK, CDR2 SYGVNS. The CDR3 region is CASSDRTGTDTQYF. CDR3 DNA sequence: TGTGCCAGCAGTGATAGGACTGGCACAGATACGCAGTATTTT.

The V gene is TRBV30, the J gene TRBJ1-2; D uncertain. The length of the CDR3 is 17 residues. Germline CDR1 is GTSNPN and CDR2 is SVGIG (reference sequence). With 0 bases removed from V and 7 bases from J, the gap between germline ends came to 24 bases. Here the CDR3 DNA reads TGTGCCTGGAGTGTAAAGGGTCGGGGTCGTCTCCCCGGTGGCTACACCTTC. The encoded protein is CAWSVKGRGRLPGGYTF.

This clone turned up a few times. V usage is TRBV30 and J usage is TRBJ1-5; a weak D match, TRBD1 (6 bases). This CDR3 contains 15 residues. CDR1 is GTSNPN and CDR2 is SVGIG in the germline V gene (reference sequence). V was shortened by 3 bases and J by 4 bases, with 16 bases between the two germline ends. The CDR3 spells CAWRLKRGQNQPQHF. The DNA of the CDR3 is TGTGCCTGGAGGCTTAAAAGGGGACAAAATCAGCCCCAGCATTTT.

V usage is TRBV5-1 and J usage is TRBJ1-1; D gene ambiguous. Looked up from germline, CDR1 is SGHRS and CDR2 is YFSETQ. Trimming stripped 1 base from V and 0 bases from J, with 7 bases between. The CDR3 sequence is 14 residues long. CDR3 in DNA: TGCGCCAGCAGCTTGACACAAGTGAACACTGAAGCTTTCTTT. Translated: CASSLTQVNTEAFF.

The rearrangement uses TRBV5-1 and TRBJ1-2, with D uncertain. CDR3 length: 14 residues. Germline CDR1 reads SGHRS; CDR2 reads YFSETQ. V lost 0 bases, J lost 4 bases, and 10 bases lay in between. The CDR3 sequence: CASSLVGESYGYTF. The CDR3 DNA reads TGCGCCAGCAGCTTGGTCGGGGAAAGCTATGGCTACACCTTC. Filled out from reference TRBV5-1 and TRBJ1-2, the complete variable domain reads KAGVTQTPRYLIKTRGQQVTLSCSPISGHRSVSWYQQTPGQGLQFLFEYFSETQRNKGNFPGRFSGRQFSNSRSEMNVSTLELGDSALYLCASSLVGESYGYTFGSGTRLTVV.

A few counts support this clone. V gene TRBV7-2 combines with J gene TRBJ1-5; D uncertain. The CDR3 sequence is 14 residues long. Germline V gene sequence: CDR1 SGHTA, CDR2 FQGNSA. Trimming stripped 0 bases from V and 5 bases from J, with 8 bases between. The CDR3 protein is CASSLAAYDQPQHF. In nucleotides, the CDR3 is TGTGCCAGCAGCTTAGCTGCGTACGATCAGCCCCAGCATTTT.

In its sample, this clone was seen a few times. The chain employs TRBV9 and TRBJ2-5, with D possibly matching TRBD2 (5 bases). V dropped 6 bases and J dropped 2 bases, with 11 bases sitting between them. The CDR3 sequence is 13 residues long. Germline V CDR1 and CDR2: SGDLS, YYNGEE. The chain's CDR3 is CASNMWEQETQYF. The CDR3 DNA sequence: TGTGCCAGCAACATGTGGGAGCAAGAGACCCAGTACTTC.

The sample holds a few counts of this clone. This chain uses TRBV5-1 with TRBJ2-2, with D hard to call. The germline gives CDR1 SGHRS, CDR2 YFSETQ. Trimming stripped 0 bases from V and 5 bases from J, with 11 bases between. This CDR3 comprises 15 residues. Here the CDR3 reads CASSLVGDRTGELFF. In nucleotides, the CDR3 is TGCGCCAGCAGCTTGGTAGGAGATAGGACCGGGGAGCTGTTTTTT.

This clone was detected only a few times. This sequence joins TRBV5-6 and TRBJ1-1; D ambiguous. Trimming stripped 1 base from V and 5 bases from J, with 6 bases between. CDR3 size: 12 residues. Germline lookup yields CDR1 SGHDT and CDR2 YYEEEE. The CDR3 region has the DNA TGTGCCAGCAGCTTGCCACAGACTGAAGCTTTCTTT. It encodes CASSLPQTEAFF.

The V call is TRBV11-2, the J call TRBJ2-5; 12 nucleotides match TRBD1. This CDR3 region has 16 residues. J lost 6 bases, V lost 6 bases, and 11 bases had no gene match. Germline V gene data show CDR1 as SGHAT and CDR2 as FQNNGV. This CDR3 is CASRPSGTGGTQTQYF. CDR3 bases: TGTGCCAGCAGACCCTCCGGGACAGGGGGCACTCAGACCCAGTACTTC.

The CDR3 spells CASSVHRGLNSPLHF. DNA for the CDR3: TGTGCCAGCAGCGTGCACAGGGGGTTAAATTCACCCCTCCACTTT. The chain recombines TRBV9 with TRBJ1-6; 8 positions match TRBD1. This CDR3 is 15 amino acids long. Per the germline V gene, CDR1 is SGDLS and CDR2 is YYNGEE. J lost 7 bases, V lost 2 bases, and 5 bases had no gene match.

This clone was counted between two and nine times. This chain connects TRBV7-2 to TRBJ2-5; possibly TRBD1 for D (6 bases). The CDR3 is made up of 14 amino acids. V was pared by 5 bases and J by 5 bases, with 15 bases between. The germline CDR1 and CDR2 sequences are SGHTA and FQGNSA. This chain's CDR3 is CASSEQTGPETQYF. CDR3 in DNA: TGTGCCAGCAGCGAACAAACAGGGCCGGAGACCCAGTACTTC.

This clone has only a few counts. The chain joins TRBV7-2 to TRBJ2-5; 8 nucleotides line up with TRBD1. Germline lookup yields CDR1 SGHTA and CDR2 FQGNSA. The CDR3 runs to 16 residues. J was trimmed by 5 bases and V by 5 bases; bases with no gene match: 13. CDR3 region: CASSTNQGAGGETQYF. The CDR3 nucleotides are TGTGCCAGCAGCACTAATCAGGGGGCGGGCGGGGAGACCCAGTACTTC.

The chain is built from TRBV7-9 and TRBJ2-7; the match to TRBD1 covers 9 bases. Germline lookup yields CDR1 SEHNR and CDR2 FQNEAQ (reference sequence). The CDR3 totals 13 residues. V dropped 4 bases and J dropped 7; count of bases not matched to a gene: 5. The CDR3 DNA reads TGTGCCAGCAGCTCACAGGGGGCGAGGGAGCAGTACTTC. Protein product: CASSSQGAREQYF. The full variable domain, in which reference TRBV7-9 and TRBJ2-7 provide the parts outside the CDR3, is DTGVSQNPRHKITKRGQNVTFRCDPISEHNRLYWYRQTLGQGPEFLTYFQNEAQLEKSRLLSDRFSAERPKGSFSTLEIQRTEQGDSAMYLCASSSQGAREQYFGPGTRLTVT.

DNA for the CDR3: TGTGCCACCAGCAGGGACAAACTCATGGATACGCAGTATTTT. It specifies CATSRDKLMDTQYF. The chain carries TRBV15 and TRBJ2-3, with D possibly being TRBD1 (5 bases). CDR3 length: 14 amino acids. Trimming stripped 3 bases from V and 6 bases from J, with 13 bases between. Germline CDR1 reads LNHNV; CDR2 reads YYDKDF (reference sequence).

The gene calls are TRBV6-6 and TRBJ2-6; weak D call: TRBD1 (5 bases). V was shortened by 0 bases and J by 4 bases, with 10 bases between the two germline ends. Germline V CDR1 and CDR2: MNHNY, SVGAGI (reference sequence). CDR3 length: 16 residues. The CDR3 region has the DNA TGTGCCAGCAGTTACTCTGCAGGGTCGGGGGCCAACGTCCTGACTTTC. Protein product: CASSYSAGSGANVLTF.

This clone was seen only a few times. V is TRBV5-1 and J is TRBJ1-2; 7 bases are shared with TRBD1. Trimming removed 2 bases from V and 4 bases from J; junction bases left unmatched: 8. The CDR3 runs to 15 residues. Germline CDR1 is SGHRS and CDR2 is YFSETQ. The CDR3 reads CASSFTGDPTYGYTF. CDR3 sequence (DNA): TGCGCCAGCAGCTTCACAGGGGACCCAACCTATGGCTACACCTTC. Full variable domain (outside the CDR3, taken from reference TRBV5-1 and TRBJ1-2): KAGVTQTPRYLIKTRGQQVTLSCSPISGHRSVSWYQQTPGQGLQFLFEYFSETQRNKGNFPGRFSGRQFSNSRSEMNVSTLELGDSALYLCASSFTGDPTYGYTFGSGTRLTVV.